Listed here are 24 T cell receptor beta chains from one sample, sequenced in a study of cytomegalovirus exposure and HLA in healthy donors. A multiplex PCR was run with 60 Vbeta primers and 13 Jbeta primers. Sequenced by immunoSEQ multiplex PCR; TCRdb stores in-frame clones only, minus some. The sample consists of some 110,000 clones, around 69% of them appearing once. The sample consisted of PBMCs. The receptors shown here come from a man over 45 in good health and CMV-seropositive.

The chain carries TRBV29-1 and TRBJ2-1, with 12 bases identical to TRBD1. J gave up 7 bases and V 6 bases, and 4 bases lay outside the gene matches. The CDR3 spans 13 residues. Germline values: CDR1 SQVTM, CDR2 ANQGSEA. CDR3: CSVGTGGVNEQFF. The CDR3 DNA sequence: TGCAGCGTAGGGACAGGGGGCGTAAATGAGCAGTTCTTC.

The genes are TRBV10-3 and TRBJ2-5; D is ambiguous. V was shortened by 0 bases and J by 3 bases, with 11 bases between the two germline ends. This CDR3 contains 15 residues. CDR1 is ENHRY, CDR2 SYGVKD, per germline. The CDR3 reads CAISESVAAEETQYF. The CDR3 DNA sequence: TGTGCCATCAGTGAGTCGGTGGCTGCTGAAGAGACCCAGTACTTC.

The chain carries TRBV7-9 and TRBJ2-2; TRBD2 matches at 7 bases. V trimming: 2 bases; J trimming: 0 bases; junction bases outside the gene matches: 3. Germline V gene lookup returns CDR1 SEHNR and CDR2 FQNEAQ (reference sequence). CDR3 length equals 16 residues. CDR3 residues: CASSLSRGANTGELFF. The CDR3, as DNA: TGTGCCAGCAGCTTAAGCCGGGGGGCGAACACCGGGGAGCTGTTTTTT.

The chain employs TRBV5-5 and TRBJ1-5; D ambiguous. The V and J ends lost 4 bases and 0 bases respectively, with 5 bases between them. Germline CDR1 is SGHKS and CDR2 is YYEKEE (reference sequence). The CDR3 runs 13 residues. The CDR3, as DNA: TGTGCCAGCAGCCAGTATAGCAATCAGCCCCAGCATTTT. Its translation: CASSQYSNQPQHF.

The V and J genes are TRBV6-5 and TRBJ1-5, with a possible D match to TRBD1 (5 bases). The CDR3 loop spans 13 amino acids. The germline V gene has CDR1 MNHEY and CDR2 SVGAGI. Trimming left V 5 bases short and J 4 bases short, with 9 bases between. DNA of the CDR3: TGTGCCAGCAGTAGACAGCTGAATCAGCCCCAGCATTTT. Protein product: CASSRQLNQPQHF.

The chain links TRBV29-1 to TRBJ1-5; the D gene is possibly TRBD1 (5 bases). The V end lost 1 base, the J end lost 6 bases, and 10 bases lay between the germline ends. Germline CDR1 is SQVTM and CDR2 is ANQGSEA. The CDR3 is 13 amino acids. As DNA, the CDR3 is TGCAGCGTTGAAGGCCAGGGAGGTCAGCCCCAGCATTTT. Translating it yields CSVEGQGGQPQHF. Full variable domain (missing parts from reference TRBV29-1 and TRBJ1-5): SAVISQKPSRDICQRGTSLTIQCQVDSQVTMMFWYRQQPGQSLTLIATANQGSEATYESGFVIDKFPISRPNLTFSTLTVSNMSPEDSSIYLCSVEGQGGQPQHFGDGTRLSIL.

The rearrangement links TRBV6-5 to TRBJ2-7; 9 positions agree with TRBD1. The germline CDR1 and CDR2 sequences are MNHEY and SVGAGI. V trimming: 0 bases; J trimming: 4 bases; junction bases outside the gene matches: 7. The CDR3 totals 16 residues. The CDR3 coding sequence is TGTGCCAGCAGTTACTCGAACACAGGGGGCAGGTACGAGCAGTACTTC. It codes for CASSYSNTGGRYEQYF.

This chain connects TRBV6-6 to TRBJ1-3, with D possibly matching TRBD1 (5 bases). Germline V gene lookup returns CDR1 MNHNY and CDR2 SVGAGI (reference sequence). This CDR3 has 13 amino acids. V was clipped by 6 bases and J by 5 bases, with 11 bases between them. CDR3 sequence (DNA): TGTGCCAGCAGCCCAGGGTACCGAAACACCATATATTTT. Translation: CASSPGYRNTIYF.

V gene TRBV5-3 combines with J gene TRBJ1-1; D might be TRBD1 (6 bases). TRBV5-3 carries the ORF label, with uncertain function. The CDR3 sequence is 12 residues long. The CDR3 DNA sequence: TGTGCTCGGAAAGGGACAAACACTGAAGCTTTCTTT. The encoded protein is CARKGTNTEAFF.

The rearrangement joins TRBV7-9 to TRBJ1-4; 8 nucleotides align to TRBD1. Germline CDR1 and CDR2: SEHNR and FQNEAQ (reference sequence). The CDR3 covers 15 residues. V shed 4 bases, J shed 2 bases, and the junction held 3 bases outside the gene matches. The CDR3 DNA reads TGTGCCAGCAGCTCCCGGACAGGGACTAATGAAAAACTGTTTTTT. This sequence encodes CASSSRTGTNEKLFF.

The V gene is TRBV6-4, the J gene TRBJ2-3; 8 nucleotides align to TRBD2. This CDR3 has 14 residues. The trim removed 3 bases at V and 1 base at J, leaving 0 bases unmatched. The germline V gene has CDR1 MRHNA and CDR2 SNTAGT. The CDR3 loop reads CASSERGGTDTQYF. The DNA for the CDR3 is TGTGCCAGCAGTGAGCGGGGGGGCACAGATACGCAGTATTTT.

The rearrangement links TRBV7-2 to TRBJ2-1; 12 nucleotides match TRBD2. CDR1 is SGHTA and CDR2 is FQGNSA in the germline V gene. The ends lost 4 bases at V and 9 bases at J; junction bases unmatched: 19. The CDR3 length is 19 residues. CDR3 protein: CASSSREGASGGARGEQFF. The CDR3 DNA is TGTGCCAGCAGCTCCCGGGAGGGGGCTAGCGGGGGGGCCAGAGGTGAGCAGTTCTTC.

The chain couples TRBV4-3 to TRBJ1-2, with D tentatively TRBD1 (6 bases). The CDR3 has 14 amino acids. Germline CDR1 LGHNA, CDR2 YSLEER. V lost 0 bases and J lost 4, with 9 bases in between. Here the CDR3 DNA reads TGCGCCAGCAGCCAAGAAGGGGGACGCTATGGCTACACCTTC. Translation gives CASSQEGGRYGYTF.

V usage is TRBV2 and J usage is TRBJ2-1; TRBD1 is a possible D gene (5 bases). CDR3 length equals 8 residues. V was trimmed by 10 bases and J by 12 bases, leaving 7 bases between them. The V gene's germline CDR1 is SNHLY and CDR2 FYNNEI. CDR3 loop: CAITGQFF. Here the CDR3 DNA reads TGTGCCATCACAGGGCAGTTCTTC.

The chain joins TRBV2 to TRBJ2-7; 10 bases match TRBD1. CDR1 SNHLY and CDR2 FYNNEI come from the germline V gene. Losses at the gene ends were 6 bases for V and 9 bases for J; bases not matched to a gene: 8. This CDR3 region has 13 residues. The CDR3 DNA reads TGTGCCAGCAGGGGGACAGGGGAAGTTAGGCAGTACTTC. Translated: CASRGTGEVRQYF.

The gene calls are TRBV2 and TRBJ2-5; 16 nucleotides agree with TRBD2. TRBJ2-7 explains the end of the DNA better; the J call may be wrong. Germline values: CDR1 SNHLY, CDR2 FYNNEI. The CDR3 covers 15 residues. The CDR3 is CASSGLAGGTYEQYF. CDR3 coding DNA: TGTGCCAGCTCGGGACTAGCGGGGGGGACCTACGAGCAGTACTTC.

V usage is TRBV19 and J usage is TRBJ2-1; 13 nucleotides agree with TRBD2. V shed 6 bases, J shed 0 bases, and the junction held 11 bases outside the gene matches. CDR3 size: 19 residues. Per germline, CDR1 LNHDA and CDR2 SQIVND (reference sequence). The CDR3 spells CASSHRLAGGSNSYNEQFF. For the CDR3, the DNA is TGTGCCAGTAGCCACCGACTAGCGGGGGGCTCCAACTCCTACAATGAGCAGTTCTTC.

The gene calls are TRBV23-1 and TRBJ2-7; weak D call: TRBD2 (5 bases). TRBV23-1 is an ORF, and what it does is uncertain. Trimming left V 10 bases short and J 2 bases short, with 12 bases between. This CDR3 comprises 12 residues. CDR3 amino acids: CATSGITYEQYF. The DNA for the CDR3 is TGCGCCACCTCCGGGATTACCTACGAGCAGTACTTC.

The chain joins TRBV4-2 to TRBJ2-2, with 12 bases matching TRBD2. Germline CDR1 is LGHNA and CDR2 is YNFKEQ. The CDR3 consists of 17 residues. V trimming: 5 bases; J trimming: 7 bases; junction bases outside the gene matches: 11. This CDR3 reads CASSDPSVTSGSGELFF. CDR3 nucleotides: TGTGCCAGCAGCGACCCCTCGGTGACTAGCGGGAGCGGGGAGCTGTTTTTT.

This chain uses TRBV6-1 with TRBJ2-7; possible D gene TRBD2, 6 bases. The CDR3 is made up of 13 amino acids. V was cut by 2 bases and J by 6 bases, with 11 bases left in between. Germline CDR1 MNHNS, CDR2 SASEGT. The CDR3 bases are TGTGCCAGCAGTGAACGGAGGGTAGCCGAGCAGTACTTC. Its translation is CASSERRVAEQYF.

The V call is TRBV18, the J call TRBJ1-2; D not resolved. This CDR3 has 13 residues. CDR1 is KGHSH, CDR2 LQKENI, per germline. Trimming took 4 bases from V and 2 from J, leaving 8 bases between them. CDR3 loop: CASSLAENYGYTF. The CDR3 bases are TGTGCCAGCTCACTAGCAGAGAACTATGGCTACACCTTC.

The chain couples TRBV21-1 to TRBJ2-1; TRBD2, the D gene given by the table, was not confirmed from the DNA. TRBV21-1 is a documented pseudogene. The CDR3 covers 14 residues. The DNA for the CDR3 is TGTGCCAGCGCCACGGCACCCCTAGACAATGAGCAGTTCTTC. Its protein product is CASATAPLDNEQFF.

The sample holds one count of this clone. The chain uses TRBV10-3 and TRBJ2-6; the match to TRBD2 covers 11 bases. The germline CDR1 and CDR2 sequences are ENHRY and SYGVKD. V lost 7 bases to trimming and J lost 7 bases; unmatched junction nucleotides: 12. This CDR3 spans 17 amino acids. The CDR3 DNA reads as TGTGCCATCACTCCGGGACTAGCGGACTTAGGAGCCAACGTCCTGACTTTC. This encodes CAITPGLADLGANVLTF.

This rearrangement joins TRBV19 to TRBJ1-2, with D uncertain. Trimming removed 7 bases at V and 7 bases at J, with 13 bases between. Per germline, CDR1 LNHDA and CDR2 SQIVND (reference sequence). This CDR3 contains 12 residues. CDR3 nucleotides: TGTGCCAGTAACGGCGGGGTCGGTGGCTACACCTTC. Protein product: CASNGGVGGYTF.